A selection of T cell receptor beta chains follows, all from one sample in a study of untreated major depressive disorder. TCRdb's table, derived via immunoSEQ multiplex PCR, lists solely in-frame clones and lacks some. The table has about 19,000 clones, approximately 81% seen once. Sequencing was done on a sample of CD4+ T cells from PBMCs. These receptors originate from a woman younger than 45 in good health. The CDR3 runs from the conserved cysteine through the conserved F or W. Each record gives: clone size, J gene, V gene, D gene, CDR3 DNA, CDR3 protein. The D gene is left open where the match is weak. Not every row has a clone size; where given, it reads once, few, many or a size class.

abundance: -
j_gene: TRBJ2-2
v_gene: TRBV2
d_gene: TRBD1
CDR3nt: TGTGCCAGCAGGGCCATCGACAGGGACGAGGACACCGGGGAGCTGTTTTTT
CDR3aa: CASRAIDRDEDTGELFF

abundance: -
j_gene: TRBJ2-7
v_gene: TRBV28
d_gene: -
CDR3nt: TGTGCCAGCAGCCTAGGGGGGAGGGGGCTCGAGCAGTACTTC
CDR3aa: CASSLGGRGLEQYF

abundance: -
j_gene: TRBJ1-2
v_gene: TRBV5-6
d_gene: -
CDR3nt: TGTGCCAGCAGCTTGGCCGGTGTTAACGATGGCTACACCTTC
CDR3aa: CASSLAGVNDGYTF

abundance: -
j_gene: TRBJ2-7
v_gene: TRBV28
d_gene: -
CDR3nt: TGTGCCAGCAGTTTATTACAGGTATACTACGAGCAGTACTTC
CDR3aa: CASSLLQVYYEQYF

abundance: -
j_gene: TRBJ2-5
v_gene: TRBV5-1
d_gene: -
CDR3nt: TGCGCCAGCAGCTGGCAAGAGACCCAGTACTTC
CDR3aa: CASSWQETQYF

abundance: once
j_gene: TRBJ1-5
v_gene: TRBV6-1
d_gene: -
CDR3nt: TGTGCCAGCAGTGAGAGGGGAAGGGACCAGCCCCAGCATTTT
CDR3aa: CASSERGRDQPQHF

abundance: -
j_gene: TRBJ2-3
v_gene: TRBV5-6
d_gene: -
CDR3nt: TGTGCCAGCAGCTTGGCGTCGGGAGATACGCAGTATTTT
CDR3aa: CASSLASGDTQYF

abundance: -
j_gene: TRBJ2-5
v_gene: TRBV18
d_gene: -
CDR3nt: TGTGCCAGCTCACCGAACAGGGACGAGACCCAGTACTTC
CDR3aa: CASSPNRDETQYF

abundance: -
j_gene: TRBJ2-7
v_gene: TRBV9
d_gene: -
CDR3nt: TGTGCCAGCAGCGTAGCTTCAGCGGGGACAGCCTACGAGCAGTACTTC
CDR3aa: CASSVASAGTAYEQYF

abundance: -
j_gene: TRBJ2-5
v_gene: TRBV30
d_gene: -
CDR3nt: TGTGCCTGGAGCGGACTGATGGAGACCCAGTACTTC
CDR3aa: CAWSGLMETQYF

abundance: -
j_gene: TRBJ1-3
v_gene: TRBV2
d_gene: -
CDR3nt: TGTGCCAGCAGTGAAGGGAGGACTGGAAACACCATATATTTT
CDR3aa: CASSEGRTGNTIYF

abundance: -
j_gene: TRBJ1-5
v_gene: TRBV30
d_gene: -
CDR3nt: TGTGCCTGGAAGGGACGGGGATATAGCAATCAGCCCCAGCATTTT
CDR3aa: CAWKGRGYSNQPQHF

abundance: -
j_gene: TRBJ2-7
v_gene: TRBV2
d_gene: TRBD1
CDR3nt: TGTGCCAGCAGTGAGGGGACAGGACCCCTAGAGCAGTACTTC
CDR3aa: CASSEGTGPLEQYF

abundance: few
j_gene: TRBJ2-7
v_gene: TRBV6-5
d_gene: -
CDR3nt: TGTGCCAGCAGTTACGGCACCAGTAGCTCCTACGAGCAGTACTTC
CDR3aa: CASSYGTSSSYEQYF

abundance: -
j_gene: TRBJ1-1
v_gene: TRBV11-2
d_gene: TRBD1
CDR3nt: TGTGCCAGCAGATCACTCCGGGACAGGCATGGGTTTCTTGAAGCTTTCTTT
CDR3aa: CASRSLRDRHGFLEAFF

abundance: -
j_gene: TRBJ1-4
v_gene: TRBV25-1
d_gene: TRBD1
CDR3nt: TGTGCCAGCAGTGAACCGGGACAGTTTAATGAAAAACTGTTTTTT
CDR3aa: CASSEPGQFNEKLFF

abundance: -
j_gene: TRBJ2-7
v_gene: TRBV2
d_gene: -
CDR3nt: TGTGCCAGCAGTGGGGACGCCGGCTACGAGCAGTACTTC
CDR3aa: CASSGDAGYEQYF

abundance: -
j_gene: TRBJ2-7
v_gene: TRBV10-3
d_gene: -
CDR3nt: TGTGCCATCAGTGAGTCCAGCTCCTACGAGCAGTACTTC
CDR3aa: CAISESSSYEQYF

abundance: few
j_gene: TRBJ2-3
v_gene: TRBV6-4
d_gene: -
CDR3nt: TGTGCCAGCAGTGACTCTGTAAGGGAACCAGATACGCAGTATTTT
CDR3aa: CASSDSVREPDTQYF

abundance: -
j_gene: TRBJ2-3
v_gene: TRBV10-3
d_gene: -
CDR3nt: TGTGCCACCCTCGCGGCCGAACGAAGCACAGATACGCAGTATTTT
CDR3aa: CATLAAERSTDTQYF

abundance: -
j_gene: TRBJ1-1
v_gene: TRBV6-5
d_gene: -
CDR3nt: TGTGCCAGCAGTCCCCTCCCCGCTATGAACACTGAAGCTTTCTTT
CDR3aa: CASSPLPAMNTEAFF

abundance: -
j_gene: TRBJ2-5
v_gene: TRBV19
d_gene: TRBD1
CDR3nt: TGTGCCAGTAGCCACGACAGGGTAGGGACCCAGTACTTC
CDR3aa: CASSHDRVGTQYF

abundance: -
j_gene: TRBJ2-5
v_gene: TRBV11-2
d_gene: TRBD2
CDR3nt: TGTGCCAGCAGCGCCATAGCGGGAGCTCGGGTGACCCAGTACTTC
CDR3aa: CASSAIAGARVTQYF

abundance: -
j_gene: TRBJ1-2
v_gene: TRBV5-4
d_gene: -
CDR3nt: TGTGCCAGCAGCTTTGGTATTGGAGAGTATGGCTACACCTTC
CDR3aa: CASSFGIGEYGYTF

abundance: -
j_gene: TRBJ2-1
v_gene: TRBV30
d_gene: TRBD2
CDR3nt: TGTGCCTGGACTAGCGGGAGCAATGAGCAGTTCTTC
CDR3aa: CAWTSGSNEQFF

abundance: -
j_gene: TRBJ1-2
v_gene: TRBV9
d_gene: -
CDR3nt: TGTGCCAGCAGCGCCGCAGGGTACGGCTACACCTTC
CDR3aa: CASSAAGYGYTF

abundance: -
j_gene: TRBJ1-5
v_gene: TRBV6-4
d_gene: TRBD1
CDR3nt: TGTGCCAGCACCGCCGCAGGGGGAAATCAGCCCCAGCATTTT
CDR3aa: CASTAAGGNQPQHF

abundance: -
j_gene: TRBJ2-3
v_gene: TRBV4-3
d_gene: -
CDR3nt: TGCGCCAGCAGCCAGGGGACTGCCCGGGGCACAGATACGCAGTATTTT
CDR3aa: CASSQGTARGTDTQYF

abundance: -
j_gene: TRBJ1-2
v_gene: TRBV5-1
d_gene: TRBD1
CDR3nt: TGCGCCAGCAGCTTGGCGGGGACAGGGTTTGAAGGCTACACCTTC
CDR3aa: CASSLAGTGFEGYTF

abundance: once
j_gene: TRBJ2-7
v_gene: TRBV5-6
d_gene: TRBD1
CDR3nt: TGTGCCAGCAGGGGACAGCGTAACTACGAGCAGTACTTC
CDR3aa: CASRGQRNYEQYF

abundance: -
j_gene: TRBJ2-1
v_gene: TRBV7-9
d_gene: TRBD2
CDR3nt: TGTGCCAGCAGCTCCCGTGAGGCTAGCGGGAGTTATGAGCAGTTCTTC
CDR3aa: CASSSREASGSYEQFF

abundance: -
j_gene: TRBJ2-1
v_gene: TRBV28
d_gene: TRBD1
CDR3nt: TGTGCCAGCGGTCCCGGACAGGTTTACAATGAGCAGTTCTTC
CDR3aa: CASGPGQVYNEQFF

abundance: -
j_gene: TRBJ1-2
v_gene: TRBV5-1
d_gene: TRBD1
CDR3nt: TGCGCCAGCAGCTCCGGGACAGGCGAGGGCTTGACCTTC
CDR3aa: CASSSGTGEGLTF

abundance: -
j_gene: TRBJ2-1
v_gene: TRBV2
d_gene: TRBD2
CDR3nt: TGTGCCAGCAGTGCCCGGACTAGCGGGCTTGGCGATGAGCAGTTCTTC
CDR3aa: CASSARTSGLGDEQFF

abundance: -
j_gene: TRBJ1-2
v_gene: TRBV4-1
d_gene: -
CDR3nt: TGCGCCAGCAGCCGGGGACCCCTCTCTGGCTACACCTTC
CDR3aa: CASSRGPLSGYTF

abundance: few
j_gene: TRBJ2-7
v_gene: TRBV6-5
d_gene: -
CDR3nt: TGTGCCAGCAGTTCCTCCACAGGGAACCCCTACGAGCAGTACTTC
CDR3aa: CASSSSTGNPYEQYF

abundance: -
j_gene: TRBJ1-2
v_gene: TRBV5-6
d_gene: -
CDR3nt: TGTGCCAGCAGCCCGACACAGGGAGGGTATGGCTACACCTTC
CDR3aa: CASSPTQGGYGYTF

abundance: -
j_gene: TRBJ2-2
v_gene: TRBV6-4
d_gene: -
CDR3nt: TGTGCCAGCAGTGACAAAGCGACCGGGGAGCTGTTTTTT
CDR3aa: CASSDKATGELFF

abundance: once
j_gene: TRBJ2-5
v_gene: TRBV6-5
d_gene: TRBD1
CDR3nt: TGTGCCAGCAGTTACTTACAGGGGAGTGGGACCCAGTACTTC
CDR3aa: CASSYLQGSGTQYF

abundance: -
j_gene: TRBJ2-3
v_gene: TRBV7-4
d_gene: -
CDR3nt: TGTGCCAGCAGCTTACGGGCATTTACGCTTACGGCAGCCAGACGGAGGTATTTT
CDR3aa: CASSLRAFTLTAARRRYF

abundance: -
j_gene: TRBJ2-4
v_gene: TRBV6-9
d_gene: TRBD1
CDR3nt: TGTGCCAGCTTACAGGGGGACAAAAACATTCAGTACTTC
CDR3aa: CASLQGDKNIQYF

abundance: few
j_gene: TRBJ1-2
v_gene: TRBV5-3
d_gene: -
CDR3nt: TGTGCCAGAAGCTTAGGGCAGGGCTATGGCTACACCTTC
CDR3aa: CARSLGQGYGYTF

abundance: few
j_gene: TRBJ2-5
v_gene: TRBV10-3
d_gene: TRBD1
CDR3nt: TGTGCCATCAGTGATGGACAGGGCAGAGAGACCCAGTACTTC
CDR3aa: CAISDGQGRETQYF

abundance: once
j_gene: TRBJ1-4
v_gene: TRBV19
d_gene: -
CDR3nt: TGTGCCAGTAGTCGTTCGGGATACGGGGAAAAACTGTTTTTT
CDR3aa: CASSRSGYGEKLFF

abundance: few
j_gene: TRBJ2-5
v_gene: TRBV25-1
d_gene: TRBD2
CDR3nt: TGTGCCAGCAGTGACGGACTAGCGGGACTGTACCAAGAGACCCAGTACTTC
CDR3aa: CASSDGLAGLYQETQYF

abundance: -
j_gene: TRBJ2-3
v_gene: TRBV27
d_gene: -
CDR3nt: TGTGCCAGCAGAAGGGGAACAGGGAGGGTAGATACGCAGTATTTT
CDR3aa: CASRRGTGRVDTQYF

abundance: -
j_gene: TRBJ2-7
v_gene: TRBV30
d_gene: -
CDR3nt: TGTGCCTGGAGCTCGGGCAGCTCCTACGAGCAGTACTTC
CDR3aa: CAWSSGSSYEQYF

abundance: -
j_gene: TRBJ1-5
v_gene: TRBV28
d_gene: -
CDR3nt: TGTGCCAGCAGTCCCGTCCGGTGGTATAGCAATCAGCCCCAGCATTTT
CDR3aa: CASSPVRWYSNQPQHF

abundance: -
j_gene: TRBJ2-5
v_gene: TRBV29-1
d_gene: -
CDR3nt: TGCAGCGTTGGACAGGCGGAAGAGACCCAGTACTTC
CDR3aa: CSVGQAEETQYF

abundance: -
j_gene: TRBJ2-7
v_gene: TRBV7-2
d_gene: TRBD2
CDR3nt: TGTGCCAGCAGCTTAGCGCGGGAGGCGGGAGTACTACGCGGGCAGTACTTC
CDR3aa: CASSLAREAGVLRGQYF

abundance: -
j_gene: TRBJ1-1
v_gene: TRBV9
d_gene: -
CDR3nt: TGTGCCAGCACCTCTACGGGGGGGGGCACTGAAGCTTTCTTT
CDR3aa: CASTSTGGGTEAFF

abundance: -
j_gene: TRBJ2-1
v_gene: TRBV30
d_gene: TRBD2
CDR3nt: TGTGCCTGGACCCATAGCGGGAGGGCCTCGAGAGAGCAGTTCTTC
CDR3aa: CAWTHSGRASREQFF

abundance: -
j_gene: TRBJ1-1
v_gene: TRBV30
d_gene: -
CDR3nt: TGTGCCTGGAGTAAGGATCCACAGGTTGGCACTGAAGCTTTCTTT
CDR3aa: CAWSKDPQVGTEAFF

abundance: -
j_gene: TRBJ2-3
v_gene: TRBV27
d_gene: -
CDR3nt: TGTGCCAGCAGAAGAGCGGTTACCACAGATACGCAGTATTTT
CDR3aa: CASRRAVTTDTQYF

abundance: -
j_gene: TRBJ1-2
v_gene: TRBV7-2
d_gene: -
CDR3nt: TGTGCCAGCAGCTTGGGGGCTACTGGGGGAGATGGCTACACCTTC
CDR3aa: CASSLGATGGDGYTF

abundance: -
j_gene: TRBJ2-7
v_gene: TRBV27
d_gene: TRBD2
CDR3nt: TGTGCCAGCAGGGCCGGGACTAGCGGGGTCTACGAGCAGTACTTC
CDR3aa: CASRAGTSGVYEQYF

abundance: -
j_gene: TRBJ2-1
v_gene: TRBV5-1
d_gene: TRBD2
CDR3nt: TGCGCCAGCAGCTGGGAAGCGGGAGCCGCCTACAATGAGCAGTTCTTC
CDR3aa: CASSWEAGAAYNEQFF

abundance: once
j_gene: TRBJ2-2
v_gene: TRBV2
d_gene: -
CDR3nt: TGTGCCAGCAGGTTGGGGACATCGAACACCGGGGAGCTGTTTTTT
CDR3aa: CASRLGTSNTGELFF